The next 7 T cell receptor beta chains were all read from a single sample in a study of OX40 agonist ivuxolimab in advanced cancers. Assay used: immunoSEQ multiplex PCR; TCRdb lists only in-frame clones, some missing. The table lists about 63,000 clones, around nine tenths of them singletons. Sequencing was performed on CD4+ or CD8+ T cells sorted from blood, taken in a trial of the OX40 agonist ivuxolimab. The receptors originated from an adult with an advanced solid tumor such as melanoma, head and neck, liver or kidney cancer.

The chain links TRBV2 to TRBJ2-7, with 7 bases that match TRBD2. CDR1 and CDR2 from the germline V gene are SNHLY and FYNNEI. Losses at the gene ends were 6 bases for V and 0 bases for J; bases not matched to a gene: 8. This CDR3 comprises 15 residues. CDR3 loop: CASRPGRSSSYEQYF. CDR3 sequence (DNA): TGTGCCAGCAGACCCGGGAGGTCAAGCTCCTACGAGCAGTACTTC.

CDR3 coding DNA: TGTGCCTGGACCCCGGGACAGGGAACAGATACGCAGTATTTT. Translation: CAWTPGQGTDTQYF. This sequence joins TRBV30 and TRBJ2-3; 9 bases match TRBD1. CDR3 size: 14 residues. The V gene's germline CDR1 is GTSNPN and CDR2 SVGIG (reference sequence). V lost 4 bases, J lost 3 bases, and 5 bases stayed unmatched.

The chain carries TRBV18 and TRBJ2-7; 11 nucleotides align to TRBD2. V was clipped by 6 bases and J by 5 bases; unmatched bases: 9. The CDR3 is 15 residues long. Germline CDR1 is KGHSH and CDR2 is LQKENI. CDR3: CASSRTSGSGDEQYF. The CDR3 coding sequence is TGTGCCAGCTCGCGTACTAGCGGGAGTGGCGACGAGCAGTACTTC.

The V gene is TRBV18, the J gene TRBJ2-7, with 9 bases that match TRBD2. This CDR3 comprises 16 residues. The V and J ends lost 2 bases and 0 bases, in that order; junction bases with no gene match: 5. Germline-derived CDR1 and CDR2 are KGHSH and LQKENI. The CDR3 is CASSPRLAGSSYEQYF. The CDR3 coding sequence is TGTGCCAGCTCACCAAGGCTAGCGGGGAGCTCCTACGAGCAGTACTTC.

The chain employs TRBV6-5 and TRBJ2-3; TRBD1 might be the D (5 bases). V was pared by 2 bases and J by 1 base, with 10 bases between. The CDR3 has 15 residues. Germline V gene sequence: CDR1 MNHEY, CDR2 SVGAGI. CDR3 sequence (DNA): TGTGCCAGCAGTTACGAGCAGGGCCGCACAGATACGCAGTATTTT. This sequence encodes CASSYEQGRTDTQYF.

The chain is built from TRBV6-5 and TRBJ1-5, with TRBD1 matching over 8 bases. The CDR3 sequence is 14 residues long. Looked up from germline, CDR1 is MNHEY and CDR2 is SVGAGI. Trimming removed 2 bases from V and 4 bases from J; junction bases left unmatched: 1. CDR3 region: CASSYRQGNQPQHF. DNA for the CDR3: TGTGCCAGCAGTTACCGACAGGGGAATCAGCCCCAGCATTTT.

This sequence joins TRBV19 and TRBJ2-1; tentatively, D is TRBD1 or TRBD2 (5 bases each). V shed 10 bases and J shed 5 bases, with 24 bases lying between them. CDR1 and CDR2 from the germline V gene are LNHDA and SQIVND (reference sequence). The CDR3 contains 16 residues. CDR3 coding DNA: TGTGCCACCTCTTTGACCGGGACCCGGGCCCACAATGAGCAGTTCTTC. It yields the protein CATSLTGTRAHNEQFF.